This note documents a single TCR beta chain sequence. The target antigen is unknown. Germline assignment: CDR1 LGHNA and CDR2 YSLEER. The V and J ends lost 3 bases and 0 bases respectively, with 12 bases between them. This CDR3 has 16 residues. The source of the sample is a study of T-cell memory formation after mild COVID-19. Whole-study context: The study found TCR clusters largely donor specific.

Study-wide results and limits: Confirmation was lacking for SARS-CoV-2 specificity of second-wave clones that peaked on day 37. CD4+ contracting clones were mainly CM and EM; CD8+ ones, EMRA.

UMIs and sample barcodes were carried by the TCR alpha and TCR beta cDNA libraries that 5'RACE produced using constant-segment primers. MiXCR, applied by TCRdb to the 5' RACE reads, yields one record per CDR3 protein. The sample includes approximately 580,000 distinct CDR3 sequences, roughly 20% of them seen just once. Sequenced: PBMCs or a T cell subset sorted from them (not recorded which). The TCR was taken from an adult woman who had mild COVID-19 (a few samples of this study predate the infection). Cell type and time point are not known. The chain recombines TRBV4-3 with TRBJ1-3; D might be TRBD1 (6 bases). The CDR3 sequence: CASSQGGLLSGNTIYF. The DNA of the CDR3 is TGCGCCAGCAGCCAGGGGGGCCTTCTCTCTGGAAACACCATATATTTT.